These 14 T cell receptor beta chains share one sample of origin, sequenced in a study of blood T cell repertoires in COVID-19. Profiling relied on immunoSEQ multiplex PCR, and the TCRdb table lists in-frame clones only, not all of them. This sample has roughly 100,000 clones, with roughly 80% found just once. Input material: peripheral blood. These receptors all stem from a woman in her 70s with acute or convalescent COVID-19.

V and J are TRBV7-9 and TRBJ2-1; 8 positions agree with TRBD1. This CDR3 region has 14 residues. V lost 5 bases and J lost 8; bases outside the gene matches: 8. Germline CDR1 reads SEHNR; CDR2 reads FQNEAQ (reference sequence). The DNA of the CDR3 is TGTGCCAGCAGCACCGGACAGGGTAACTATGAGCAGTTCTTC. Protein: CASSTGQGNYEQFF.

This clone occurred a few times. The rearrangement links TRBV5-1 to TRBJ1-5; TRBD1 might be the D (5 bases). Germline V gene data show CDR1 as SGHRS and CDR2 as YFSETQ. V was trimmed by 1 base and J by 5 bases, leaving 16 bases between them. The CDR3 extends over 16 amino acids. CDR3 sequence reads: CASSLSGGAEHQPQHF. The CDR3 DNA reads TGCGCCAGCAGCTTGTCGGGGGGAGCGGAACATCAGCCCCAGCATTTT.

This sequence joins TRBV21-1 and TRBJ1-1. TRBV21-1 corresponds to a pseudogene. This CDR3 has 13 residues. The CDR3, as DNA: TGTGCCGGTCCTAGGGGGGGGAACACTGAAGCTTTCTTT. Translating it yields CAGPRGGNTEAFF.

This clone was seen a few times. The chain joins TRBV28 to TRBJ2-1, with 8 bases fitting TRBD2. Per germline, CDR1 MDHEN and CDR2 SYDVKM. The CDR3 has 16 amino acids. With 3 bases clipped from V and 2 bases from J, the junction kept 6 bases outside the gene matches. The CDR3: CASSFPVSGAYNEQFF. The CDR3 nucleotides are TGTGCCAGCAGTTTCCCAGTTAGCGGGGCCTACAATGAGCAGTTCTTC.

This sequence joins TRBV14 and TRBJ1-2, with 7 positions matching TRBD1. V dropped 4 bases and J dropped 4; count of bases not matched to a gene: 6. CDR1 and CDR2 from the germline V gene are SGHDN and FVKESK. The CDR3 is 14 residues long. CDR3 in DNA: TGTGCCAGCAGCCGTTCTCGGGACAGCTATGGCTACACCTTC. It translates to CASSRSRDSYGYTF.

J is TRBJ1-2 and V is TRBV5-1, with a tentative D call TRBD1 (6 bases). The CDR3 totals 15 residues. CDR1 and CDR2 (germline): SGHRS, YFSETQ. Trimming pared 2 bases from V and 4 bases from J, leaving 15 bases between. CDR3 amino acids: CASSFRDIRTYGYTF. The CDR3 DNA sequence: TGCGCCAGCAGCTTTCGGGACATAAGAACCTATGGCTACACCTTC. Drawing the rest from reference TRBV5-1 and TRBJ1-2, the complete variable domain is KAGVTQTPRYLIKTRGQQVTLSCSPISGHRSVSWYQQTPGQGLQFLFEYFSETQRNKGNFPGRFSGRQFSNSRSEMNVSTLELGDSALYLCASSFRDIRTYGYTFGSGTRLTVV.

The genes are TRBV19 and TRBJ2-3, with D possibly TRBD1 on 6 matching bases. V shed 5 bases and J shed 2 bases, with 8 bases lying between them. The CDR3 is made up of 13 amino acids. CDR1 and CDR2 (germline): LNHDA, SQIVND (reference sequence). DNA of the CDR3: TGTGCCAGTAGTGACAGGATCACAGATACGCAGTATTTT. Its translation is CASSDRITDTQYF.

The chain is built from TRBV11-2 and TRBJ2-7, with D possibly matching TRBD2 (5 bases). The CDR3 is 15 amino acids. V was trimmed by 1 base and J by 7 bases, leaving 17 bases between them. Germline CDR1 is SGHAT and CDR2 is FQNNGV. In DNA, the CDR3 is TGTGCCAGCAGCTTAGCGGCCGGGGTCCTGGGTGAGCAGTACTTC. It translates to CASSLAAGVLGEQYF. Full variable domain (outside the CDR3, taken from reference TRBV11-2 and TRBJ2-7): EAGVAQSPRYKIIEKRQSVAFWCNPISGHATLYWYQQILGQGPKLLIQFQNNGVVDDSQLPKDRFSAERLKGVDSTLKIQPAKLEDSAVYLCASSLAAGVLGEQYFGPGTRLTVT.

The chain recombines TRBV28 with TRBJ1-5; D is perhaps TRBD1 (6 bases). Trimming took 1 base from V and 5 from J, leaving 15 bases between them. Germline assignment: CDR1 MDHEN and CDR2 SYDVKM. The CDR3 loop spans 16 amino acids. The CDR3 DNA reads TGTGCCAGCAGTTTATCCCCGACAGGTTTGGATCAGCCCCAGCATTTT. Protein: CASSLSPTGLDQPQHF.

V and J are TRBV7-9 and TRBJ1-5; TRBD1 aligns across 7 bases. The V and J ends lost 4 bases and 5 bases, in that order; junction bases with no gene match: 8. CDR3 length: 15 amino acids. From germline, CDR1 is SEHNR and CDR2 FQNEAQ (reference sequence). This CDR3 reads CASSSEDRADQPQHF. CDR3 sequence (DNA): TGTGCCAGCAGCTCCGAAGACAGGGCCGATCAGCCCCAGCATTTT.

The V and J genes are TRBV28 and TRBJ1-4; no firm D call. The V gene's germline CDR1 is MDHEN and CDR2 SYDVKM. V dropped 1 base and J dropped 8 bases, with 14 bases sitting between them. CDR3 length: 15 residues. In DNA, the CDR3 is TGTGCCAGCAGTTTATCAGCTGGAGGGAGGGAAAAACTGTTTTTT. This translates into CASSLSAGGREKLFF.

This sequence joins TRBV18 and TRBJ2-7, with D perhaps matching TRBD2 (5 bases). Germline CDR1 reads KGHSH; CDR2 reads LQKENI. This CDR3 spans 15 amino acids. The V end lost 6 bases, the J end lost 2 bases, and 17 bases lay between the germline ends. The CDR3 loop is CASSPPTGKTYEQYF. The CDR3 DNA reads as TGTGCCAGCTCCCCCCCGACGGGAAAAACCTACGAGCAGTACTTC.

This clone was seen just once. V usage is TRBV18 and J usage is TRBJ1-5; D unresolved. The germline gives CDR1 KGHSH, CDR2 LQKENI. The ends were cut back, 2 bases at V and 6 bases at J, with 11 bases in the middle. This CDR3 spans 14 amino acids. The CDR3 DNA reads TGTGCCAGCTCACCAAATGAGGGAAGTCAGCCCCAGCATTTT. This translates into CASSPNEGSQPQHF.

This chain links TRBV20-1 with TRBJ2-7; D remains unclear. The germline gives CDR1 DFQATT, CDR2 SNEGSKA (reference sequence). This CDR3 is 11 amino acids long. Trimming pared 6 bases from V and 3 bases from J, leaving 9 bases between. CDR3 loop: CSAYSNYEQYF. Written as DNA, the CDR3 is TGCAGTGCGTATAGCAACTACGAGCAGTACTTC.